The next 27 T cell receptor beta chains were all read from a single sample in a study of T cell responses to AZD1222 COVID-19 vaccine. Profiling relied on immunoSEQ multiplex PCR, and the TCRdb table lists in-frame clones only, not all of them. Seen here are under 95,000 clones, roughly 90% observed once, and the top ten hold 2% to 3%. The sequencing here drew on peripheral blood, taken on day 0 of AZD1222 vaccination. The receptors were gathered from an adult in good health.

V and J are TRBV6-5 and TRBJ1-6, with D unresolved. Germline CDR1 reads MNHEY; CDR2 reads SVGAGI. Between the trimmed V and J ends, which lost 0 bases and 7 bases, there was a span of 10 bases. The CDR3 runs 15 residues. CDR3 protein: CASSYSVTFNSPLHF. CDR3 coding DNA: TGTGCCAGCAGTTACTCCGTGACGTTCAATTCACCCCTCCACTTT.

This clone showed up just once. The genes are TRBV7-8 and TRBJ2-2; TRBD2 is a possible D gene (5 bases). The CDR3 spans 15 residues. V shed 6 bases and J shed 4 bases, with 15 bases lying between them. Germline values: CDR1 SGHVS, CDR2 FQNEAQ. DNA of the CDR3: TGTGCCAGCAGTTTAAGAGGGCCCGGCACCGGGGAGCTGTTTTTT. This gives the protein CASSLRGPGTGELFF.

The rearrangement uses TRBV14 and TRBJ2-6; 11 bases agree with TRBD1. This CDR3 is 19 amino acids long. Germline CDR1 is SGHDN and CDR2 is FVKESK. J was trimmed by 0 bases and V by 0 bases; bases with no gene match: 4. CDR3 sequence reads: CASSQDRTGGFSGANVLTF. Written as DNA, the CDR3 is TGTGCCAGCAGCCAAGATCGGACAGGGGGCTTCTCTGGGGCCAACGTCCTGACTTTC. Combining the CDR3 with reference TRBV14 and TRBJ2-6 gives the whole variable domain EAGVTQFPSHSVIEKGQTVTLRCDPISGHDNLYWYRRVMGKEIKFLLHFVKESKQDESGMPNNRFLAERTGGTYSTLKVQPAELEDSGVYFCASSQDRTGGFSGANVLTFGAGSRLTVL.

The chain links TRBV11-3 to TRBJ2-2, with 10 nucleotides matching TRBD2. CDR1 is SGHNT and CDR2 is YENEEA in the germline V gene. Trimming cost V 1 base and J 5 bases; bases outside gene matches: 4. The CDR3 has 16 residues. In nucleotides, the CDR3 is TGTGCCAGCAGCTTAGCTAGCGGGAGTGATACCGGGGAGCTGTTTTTT. Translation gives CASSLASGSDTGELFF.

The V gene is TRBV5-1, the J gene TRBJ2-2; the D gene is possibly TRBD2 (6 bases). Germline CDR1 and CDR2: SGHRS and YFSETQ. The CDR3 contains 16 residues. V lost 6 bases, J lost 1 base, and 16 bases lay in between. The CDR3 DNA is TGCGCCAGCAAAACCGAGGCGGGGAGGAACACCGGGGAGCTGTTTTTT. This translates into CASKTEAGRNTGELFF.

The chain has TRBV11-2 and TRBJ2-1, with D perhaps matching TRBD2 (5 bases). Trimming removed 1 base from V and 10 bases from J, with 11 bases in between. CDR1 and CDR2 from the germline V gene are SGHAT and FQNNGV. The CDR3 covers 13 residues. DNA for the CDR3: TGTGCCAGCAGCTTAGGCCAGGAGGCGGAGCAGTTCTTC. This encodes CASSLGQEAEQFF. Complete variable domain (other parts from reference TRBV11-2 and TRBJ2-1): EAGVAQSPRYKIIEKRQSVAFWCNPISGHATLYWYQQILGQGPKLLIQFQNNGVVDDSQLPKDRFSAERLKGVDSTLKIQPAKLEDSAVYLCASSLGQEAEQFFGPGTRLTVL.

The DNA of the CDR3 is TGTGCCAGCAGCCCGTGGACAGGATGGGGCTACACCTTC. Translated, it gives CASSPWTGWGYTF. The chain links TRBV5-4 to TRBJ1-2; TRBD1 matches at 7 bases. This CDR3 has 13 amino acids. After removal of 4 bases from V and 8 bases from J, the junction contained 8 bases not matched to a gene. Germline V CDR1 and CDR2: SGHNT, YYREEE (reference sequence).

The V gene is TRBV5-1, the J gene TRBJ2-5; 7 nucleotides match TRBD1. The CDR3 sequence is 15 residues long. Per germline, CDR1 SGHRS and CDR2 YFSETQ. V was clipped by 1 base and J by 5 bases; unmatched bases: 8. CDR3 sequence reads: CASSLRTGTMETQYF. The CDR3 nucleotides are TGCGCCAGCAGCTTGAGGACAGGTACTATGGAGACCCAGTACTTC. The variable domain in full, completed from reference TRBV5-1 and TRBJ2-5, reads KAGVTQTPRYLIKTRGQQVTLSCSPISGHRSVSWYQQTPGQGLQFLFEYFSETQRNKGNFPGRFSGRQFSNSRSEMNVSTLELGDSALYLCASSLRTGTMETQYFGPGTRLLVL.

In nucleotides, the CDR3 is TGTGCCATACGGATTCACGGGGACCGCGGGGAGAAACTGTTTTTT. Amino acids: CAIRIHGDRGEKLFF. The V and J genes are TRBV21-1 and TRBJ1-4. TRBV21-1 is a recognized pseudogene. The CDR3 length is 15 residues.

The rearrangement uses TRBV11-2 and TRBJ1-1; perhaps TRBD1 as D (6 bases). Germline CDR1 is SGHAT and CDR2 is FQNNGV. The CDR3 has 12 amino acids. V was cut by 2 bases and J by 10 bases, with 11 bases left in between. CDR3 protein: CASSLWGHGAFF. CDR3 DNA sequence: TGTGCCAGCAGCTTATGGGGGCACGGAGCTTTCTTT.

The chain links TRBV5-6 to TRBJ1-2; D gene unclear. Per germline, CDR1 SGHDT and CDR2 YYEEEE. This CDR3 is 13 amino acids long. V was trimmed by 4 bases and J by 2 bases, leaving 9 bases between them. CDR3 in amino acids: CASSAQGNYGYTF. The CDR3 nucleotides read TGTGCCAGCAGCGCCCAAGGAAACTATGGCTACACCTTC. The full variable domain, with the rest looked up from reference TRBV5-6 and TRBJ1-2, is DAGVTQSPTHLIKTRGQQVTLRCSPKSGHDTVSWYQQALGQGPQFIFQYYEEEERQRGNFPDRFSGHQFPNYSSELNVNALLLGDSALYLCASSAQGNYGYTFGSGTRLTVV.

The chain employs TRBV19 and TRBJ2-7; D may be TRBD1 or TRBD2 (5 bases each). V was shortened by 6 bases and J by 3 bases, with 18 bases between the two germline ends. CDR1 LNHDA and CDR2 SQIVND come from the germline V gene (reference sequence). This CDR3 region has 15 residues. The CDR3 DNA is TGTGCCAGTAGCCCCTTCACCGGGACCCACTACGAGCAGTACTTC. Its translation is CASSPFTGTHYEQYF.

The rearrangement joins TRBV19 to TRBJ1-5; D not resolved. Germline V CDR1 and CDR2: LNHDA, SQIVND (reference sequence). CDR3 length: 14 residues. Deletions cut 5 bases from V and 3 bases from J, with 11 bases between. CDR3 amino acids: CASSRGWTNQPQHF. The CDR3 DNA sequence: TGTGCCAGTAGTCGGGGTTGGACCAATCAGCCCCAGCATTTT.

V and J are TRBV30 and TRBJ1-1; 7 bases map to TRBD1. CDR1 is GTSNPN, CDR2 SVGIG, per germline (reference sequence). Germline trimming cut 0 bases from V and 5 bases from J; bases unmatched to any gene: 9. CDR3 length equals 15 residues. Written as DNA, the CDR3 is TGTGCCTGGAGTGTCCAGACAGGGTGGTCGACTGAAGCTTTCTTT. It encodes CAWSVQTGWSTEAFF.

The chain combines TRBV29-1 with TRBJ2-3; 9 positions match TRBD2. Germline V lookup: CDR1 SQVTM, CDR2 ANQGSEA. The ends lost 2 bases at V and 0 bases at J; junction bases unmatched: 3. This CDR3 is built from 15 residues. CDR3 coding DNA: TGCAGCGTTGAACTAGCGGGGAGAAGCACAGATACGCAGTATTTT. It encodes CSVELAGRSTDTQYF.

The chain employs TRBV10-3 and TRBJ1-1; D gene uncertain. V lost 2 bases, J lost 4 bases, and 14 bases lay in between. The CDR3 runs to 15 residues. Germline V lookup: CDR1 ENHRY, CDR2 SYGVKD. The CDR3 region is CAISEDHQRSTEAFF. CDR3 nucleotides: TGTGCCATCAGTGAGGACCACCAAAGATCCACTGAAGCTTTCTTT.

This clone was seen more than once but under ten times. The rearrangement joins TRBV25-1 to TRBJ1-6, with 7 bases identical to TRBD1. Germline CDR1 is MGHDK and CDR2 is SYGVNS. This CDR3 contains 13 residues. Unmatched junction bases numbered 5, after V lost 5 bases and J lost 10 bases. The CDR3 sequence: CASSWDSGSPLHF. The DNA for the CDR3 is TGTGCCAGCAGTTGGGACAGCGGGTCACCCCTCCACTTT.

The chain joins TRBV3-1 (or the pseudogene TRBV3-2) to TRBJ2-5; the D gene is possibly TRBD2 (6 bases). From germline, CDR1 is LGHDT and CDR2 YNNKEL (reference sequence). This CDR3 is built from 14 residues. V shed 6 bases and J shed 5 bases, with 16 bases lying between them. The CDR3 protein is CASRPTEGLETQYF. As DNA, the CDR3 is TGTGCCAGCAGACCTACGGAGGGATTGGAGACCCAGTACTTC.

The rearrangement uses TRBV21-1 and TRBJ1-1; TRBD1, as called in the table, went unchecked against the DNA. TRBV21-1 is tagged as a pseudogene. The CDR3 totals 14 residues. Written as DNA, the CDR3 is TGTGCCAGCAGCAAAGAGGATCGAGGCAGGGCTGCTTTCTTT. Amino acid sequence: CASSKEDRGRAAFF.

The chain is built from TRBV21-1 and TRBJ1-2; the D call in the table, TRBD1, was not verified against the DNA. TRBV21-1 is given as a pseudogene. This CDR3 has 16 amino acids. The CDR3 coding sequence is TGTGCCAGCAGCAAATGGACATCCTTAATCAGAACCGGCTACACCTTC. Amino acids: CASSKWTSLIRTGYTF.

The J gene is TRBJ2-1, the V gene TRBV4-3, with unresolved D. The germline gives CDR1 LGHNA, CDR2 YSLEER. V was pared by 3 bases and J by 7 bases, with 16 bases between. The CDR3 extends over 15 amino acids. In DNA, the CDR3 is TGCGCCAGCAGCCAGGCCTGGCGGTATAGAAATGAGCAGTTCTTC. The encoded protein is CASSQAWRYRNEQFF.

The CDR3 coding sequence is TGTGCCAGCAGCTCTAGCGGGGGGGCCGCCGGGGAGCTGTTTTTT. Its translation is CASSSSGGAAGELFF. The chain uses TRBV13 and TRBJ2-2; 12 nucleotides line up with TRBD2. Trimming took 4 bases from V and 6 from J; bases not matched to a gene: 3. The germline CDR1 and CDR2 sequences are PRHDT and FYEKMQ (reference sequence). The CDR3 runs to 15 residues.

The V call is TRBV13, the J call TRBJ2-2; D might be TRBD1 (6 bases). The CDR3 length is 14 residues. The germline V gene encodes CDR1 PRHDT and CDR2 FYEKMQ (reference sequence). V dropped 6 bases and J dropped 4 bases, with 12 bases sitting between them. CDR3: CASRSEGGTGELFF. The CDR3 DNA follows: TGTGCCAGCAGGTCGGAAGGGGGCACCGGGGAGCTGTTTTTT.

The chain links TRBV19 to TRBJ1-5; D possibly corresponds to TRBD1 (5 bases). Per germline, CDR1 LNHDA and CDR2 SQIVND (reference sequence). This CDR3 is built from 13 residues. With 2 bases removed from V and 8 bases from J, the gap between germline ends came to 10 bases. The CDR3 protein is CASSIMGGEPQHF. CDR3 DNA sequence: TGTGCCAGTAGTATAATGGGGGGAGAGCCCCAGCATTTT. The whole variable domain, remainder taken from reference TRBV19 and TRBJ1-5, is DGGITQSPKYLFRKEGQNVTLSCEQNLNHDAMYWYRQDPGQGLRLIYYSQIVNDFQKGDIAEGYSVSREKKESFPLTVTSAQKNPTAFYLCASSIMGGEPQHFGDGTRLSIL.

This clone was recorded once. The genes are TRBV25-1 and TRBJ1-3; D remains unclear. Per germline, CDR1 MGHDK and CDR2 SYGVNS. The CDR3 totals 12 residues. Trimming took 8 bases from V and 0 from J, leaving 5 bases between them. CDR3 nucleotide sequence: TGTGCCAGCGGACCCTCTGGAAACACCATATATTTT. Encoded protein: CASGPSGNTIYF. The variable domain in full, with the rest retrieved from reference TRBV25-1 and TRBJ1-3, is EADIYQTPRYLVIGTGKKITLECSQTMGHDKMYWYQQDPGMELHLIHYSYGVNSTEKGDLSSESTVSRIRTEHFPLTLESARPSHTSQYLCASGPSGNTIYFGEGSWLTVV.

V usage is TRBV7-6 and J usage is TRBJ1-6; D ambiguous. Trimming took off 4 bases at V and 4 bases at J, with 8 bases between the two ends. This CDR3 spans 14 amino acids. The germline V gene encodes CDR1 SGHVS and CDR2 FNYEAQ. The DNA of the CDR3 is TGTGCCAGCAGCTCGACCGGGTATAATTCACCCCTCCACTTT. This sequence encodes CASSSTGYNSPLHF.

The V gene is TRBV7-6, the J gene TRBJ1-5; D not certain. The CDR3 spans 16 residues. Germline-derived CDR1 and CDR2 are SGHVS and FNYEAQ. V lost 5 bases and J lost 3, with 17 bases in between. CDR3 sequence reads: CASSPAPGNANQPQHF. CDR3 DNA sequence: TGTGCCAGCAGCCCCGCCCCGGGTAATGCCAATCAGCCCCAGCATTTT. Together with reference TRBV7-6 and TRBJ1-5, the CDR3 gives the full variable domain: GAGVSQSPRYKVTKRGQDVALRCDPISGHVSLYWYRQALGQGPEFLTYFNYEAQQDKSGLPNDRFSAERPEGSISTLTIQRTEQRDSAMYRCASSPAPGNANQPQHFGDGTRLSIL.